A selection of T cell receptor beta chains follows, all from one sample in a study of blood T cell repertoires in COVID-19. The method was immunoSEQ multiplex PCR; TCRdb's version includes in-frame clones alone and lacks a portion of them. Of around 280,000 clones in the sample, approximately 90% were seen once. Sequencing input: PBMCs or T cells enriched from blood (not recorded which). Every receptor here comes from a middle-aged woman who had recovered from COVID-19. Each CDR3 is given with its conserved first and last residue. The D gene is left open where the match is weak. Not every row has a clone size; where given, it reads once, few, many or a size class.

TRBJ2-1 NA TRBV7-9 NA CASSLGDYNEQFF TGTGCCAGCAGCTTAGGCGACTACAATGAGCAGTTCTTC
TRBJ2-6 NA TRBV3-1/TRBV3-2 TRBD1 CASSPMTGIALGANVLTF TGTGCCAGCAGCCCGATGACAGGGATTGCCCTCGGGGCCAACGTCCTGACTTTC
TRBJ2-7 NA TRBV5-1 TRBD2 CASSFGTSGPYEQYF TGCGCCAGCAGCTTCGGGACTAGCGGACCTTACGAGCAGTACTTC
TRBJ2-1 NA TRBV30 NA CAWSVSWLKQFF TGTGCCTGGAGTGTATCTTGGCTTAAACAGTTCTTC
TRBJ2-5 NA TRBV21-1 NA CASSKPRQGAPQETQYF TGTGCCAGCAGCAAACCCAGACAGGGGGCCCCACAAGAGACCCAGTACTTC
TRBJ2-3 NA TRBV2 TRBD2 CASSEPGTSGGAADTQYF TGTGCCAGCAGTGAACCCGGGACTAGCGGGGGAGCCGCAGATACGCAGTATTTT
TRBJ1-1 NA TRBV19 NA CASSTRAQGGEAFF TGTGCCAGTAGTACGCGGGCTCAAGGGGGTGAAGCTTTCTTT
TRBJ1-1 NA TRBV13 NA CASSLGDTWTEAFF TGTGCCAGCAGCTTAGGGGACACTTGGACTGAAGCTTTCTTT
TRBJ2-1 NA TRBV7-3 TRBD2 CASSPGTSPVNEQFF TGTGCCAGCAGCCCCGGGACTAGCCCTGTCAATGAGCAGTTCTTC
TRBJ2-3 NA TRBV28 TRBD2 CASSLIAGGGDTQYF TGTGCCAGCAGTTTAATAGCGGGAGGTGGAGATACGCAGTATTTT
TRBJ1-5 NA TRBV7-9 TRBD1 CASSSAGTDLHQPQHF TGTGCCAGCAGCTCTGCCGGGACAGATCTTCATCAGCCCCAGCATTTT
TRBJ2-1 NA TRBV11-3 TRBD2 CASSPAAGVSSEQFF TGTGCCAGCAGCCCCGCTGCGGGAGTAAGTAGTGAGCAGTTCTTC
TRBJ1-2 once TRBV2 NA CASSRLEAPNYGYTF TGTGCCAGCAGTAGGTTAGAGGCACCGAACTATGGCTACACCTTC
TRBJ2-7 NA TRBV12-3/TRBV12-4 NA CASSPSTEQYF TGTGCCAGCAGTCCGTCTACGGAGCAGTACTTC
TRBJ1-4 NA TRBV5-6 NA CASSFARNEKLFF TGTGCCAGCAGCTTTGCGCGGAATGAAAAACTGTTTTTT
TRBJ1-2 NA TRBV28 NA CASTSGVEVAYGYTF TGTGCCAGCACCTCCGGGGTGGAGGTCGCCTATGGCTACACCTTC
TRBJ2-7 NA TRBV24-1 NA CATSENGRGYEQYF TGTGCCACCAGTGAAAATGGCCGGGGCTACGAGCAGTACTTC
TRBJ2-7 NA TRBV5-1 NA CASSPSPQDEYEQYF TGCGCCAGCAGCCCTAGCCCCCAAGACGAATACGAGCAGTACTTC
TRBJ2-7 NA TRBV19 TRBD1 CASSAQGAFTYEQYF TGTGCCAGTAGTGCACAGGGGGCATTTACCTACGAGCAGTACTTC
TRBJ1-5 NA TRBV6-2/TRBV6-3 NA CASSYPPQQPQHF TGTGCCAGCAGTTACCCGCCCCAGCAGCCCCAGCATTTT
TRBJ1-3 NA TRBV11-3 NA CASSLQGSGNTIYF TGTGCCAGCAGCTTACAGGGCTCTGGAAACACCATATATTTT
TRBJ2-7 once TRBV28 TRBD2 CASSSRGVAGAHEQYF TGTGCCAGCAGTTCTCGGGGGGTAGCGGGAGCCCACGAGCAGTACTTC
TRBJ2-7 NA TRBV24-1 NA CATSGQERSEQYF TGTGCCACCAGTGGACAGGAAAGGAGCGAGCAGTACTTC
TRBJ2-1 NA TRBV18 TRBD1 CASSPYKGQGLDEQFF TGTGCCAGCTCACCATATAAAGGACAGGGTCTTGACGAGCAGTTCTTC
TRBJ2-5 NA TRBV5-1 NA CASSPNGGVGKTQYF TGCGCCAGCAGTCCCAACGGAGGGGTGGGAAAGACCCAGTACTTC
TRBJ1-2 once TRBV27 TRBD1 CASSLDRGNYGYTF TGTGCCAGCAGCTTGGACAGGGGTAACTATGGCTACACCTTC
TRBJ2-7 NA TRBV24-1 NA CATSDTSTASNEQYF TGTGCCACCAGTGATACCTCGACAGCGTCGAACGAGCAGTACTTC
TRBJ2-1 once TRBV27 NA CASSLFGGQSYNEQFF TGTGCCAGCAGTTTATTTGGCGGGCAATCCTACAATGAGCAGTTCTTC
TRBJ2-7 once TRBV19 TRBD2 CASSKEAGGSYEQYF TGTGCCAGTAGTAAGGAGGCGGGAGGAAGCTACGAGCAGTACTTC
TRBJ2-5 NA TRBV5-1 NA CASSSHSFRETQYF TGCGCCAGCAGCTCCCATAGTTTCCGAGAGACCCAGTACTTC
TRBJ2-2 NA TRBV19 TRBD1 CASRGQLNTGELFF TGTGCCAGTAGGGGACAGTTAAACACCGGGGAGCTGTTTTTT
TRBJ1-6 NA TRBV7-2 NA CASSLGGGARYNSPLHF TGTGCCAGCAGCTTAGGTGGGGGGGCAAGGTATAATTCACCCCTCCACTTT
TRBJ2-3 NA TRBV30 TRBD2 CAWSWTSGITDTQYF TGTGCCTGGAGTTGGACTAGCGGGATCACAGATACGCAGTATTTT
TRBJ1-3 NA TRBV3-1/TRBV3-2 TRBD1 CASSRGTASGNTIYF TGTGCCAGCAGCCGGGGGACAGCCTCTGGAAACACCATATATTTT
TRBJ1-1 NA TRBV27 NA CASSPGNTEAFF TGTGCCAGCAGTCCGGGGAACACTGAAGCTTTCTTT